This TCR beta chain derives from a study of high-grade serous ovarian cancer treatment subgroups (dated by TCRdb to the early 2020s). Regarding the study in general: A mean of approximately 13,000 reads and 6,500 to 9,500 unique TCR beta rearrangements per sample was generated by sequencing. One primary tumor sample and two metastatic tumor samples were contributed by each patient, so that roughly 82 samples were obtained in total. The cohort comprised approximately 30 patients: about 10 with no residual disease after primary surgery (R0), about 10 excellent NACT responders, and about 10 poor NACT responders. The study examined TCR beta repertoires in high-grade serous ovarian cancer patients who were grouped under a laparoscopic triage algorithm by complete gross resection or by neoadjuvant chemotherapy response. General study outcomes and caveats: TCR clonal relatedness correlated positively with neoantigen level and, by trend, with copy number variation and mutation load from whole-genome sequencing. Repertoire similarity between tumors from the same patient ranged from roughly 0.11 to 0.79, while tumors from different patients showed almost no similarity. TCR repertoire analyses focused on CDR3; CDR1 and CDR2 were not analyzed. Bulk tumor TCR sequencing lacked spatial information, limiting insight into HGSC tumor complexity and diversity.

The CDR3 runs 14 amino acids, cysteine and phenylalanine included. CDR3 DNA only is kept here, 42 bases in frame from base 1. The germline V gene (reference sequence) yields MNHNY for CDR1 and SVGAGI for CDR2. Trimmed from V: 4 bases; trimmed from J: 10 bases; junction bases lacking a gene match: 9. Tumor samples were collected prior to definitive surgery or chemotherapy. Genomic DNA extraction was performed by the MD Anderson Biospecimen Extraction Resource, and TCR sequencing was carried out by the MD Anderson Cancer Genomics Laboratory. A word on this clone: The specificity of this receptor is unknown. One base away there is no much larger clone; base qualities are not given.

High-throughput TCR profiling via ImmunoSEQ was performed on the approximately 90 tumor samples. The original methods were these. Repertoire diversity metrics included richness (unique productive sequences), clonality, evenness and relatedness; Bhattacharyya coefficient assessed similarity between samples. A sensitivity analysis that removed TCRs with fewer than two reads produced consistent conclusions. In TCRdb, the immuneACCESS table is reduced to in-frame sequences with V and J assigned. These tables do not hold every clone; where another copy was compared, an unresolved V gene accounts for under half, and the others remain unexplained. V, J and clone size are those of that table, while D and trimming were read from the DNA. Counted in this sample were a few thousand clones; around 78% of them appeared once. Approximately 10% of the sample lies in the top ten.

The rearranged chain carries TRBV6-6 and TRBJ1-4; TRBD1 matches 7 bases in the middle. This clonotype was sampled from a human donor with high-grade serous ovarian cancer. The source material was tumor tissue. The DNA sequence follows: TGTGCCAGCAGTTCCTCAGGGGGAAGAGGAAAACTGTTTTTT. It is translated as CASSSSGGRGKLFF.